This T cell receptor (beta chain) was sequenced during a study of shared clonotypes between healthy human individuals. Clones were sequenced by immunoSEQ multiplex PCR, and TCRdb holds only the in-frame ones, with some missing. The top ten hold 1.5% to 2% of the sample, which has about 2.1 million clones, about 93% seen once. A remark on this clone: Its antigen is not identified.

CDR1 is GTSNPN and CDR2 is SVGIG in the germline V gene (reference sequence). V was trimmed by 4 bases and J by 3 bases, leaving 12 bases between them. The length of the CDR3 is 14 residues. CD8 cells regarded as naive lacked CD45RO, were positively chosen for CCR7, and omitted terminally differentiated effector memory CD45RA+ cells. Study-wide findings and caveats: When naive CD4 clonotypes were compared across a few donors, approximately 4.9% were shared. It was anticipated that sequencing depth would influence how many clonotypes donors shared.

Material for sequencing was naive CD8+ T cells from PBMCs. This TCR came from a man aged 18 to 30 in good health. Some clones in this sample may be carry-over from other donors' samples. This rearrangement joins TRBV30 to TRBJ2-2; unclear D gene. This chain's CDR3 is CAWTGSFDTGELFF. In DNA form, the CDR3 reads TGTGCCTGGACGGGTAGCTTCGACACCGGGGAGCTGTTTTTT.